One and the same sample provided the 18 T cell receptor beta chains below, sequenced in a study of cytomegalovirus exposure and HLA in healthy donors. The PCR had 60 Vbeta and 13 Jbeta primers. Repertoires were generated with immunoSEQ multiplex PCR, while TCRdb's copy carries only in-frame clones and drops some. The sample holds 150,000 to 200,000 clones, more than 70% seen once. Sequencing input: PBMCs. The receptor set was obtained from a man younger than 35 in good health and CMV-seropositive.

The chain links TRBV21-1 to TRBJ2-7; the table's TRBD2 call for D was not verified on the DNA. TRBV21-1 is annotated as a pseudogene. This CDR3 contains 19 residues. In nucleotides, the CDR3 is TGTGCCAGCAGCCTTCGGACTAGCGGGAGCGGATATCGGGTTTACGAGCAGTACTTC. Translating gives CASSLRTSGSGYRVYEQYF.

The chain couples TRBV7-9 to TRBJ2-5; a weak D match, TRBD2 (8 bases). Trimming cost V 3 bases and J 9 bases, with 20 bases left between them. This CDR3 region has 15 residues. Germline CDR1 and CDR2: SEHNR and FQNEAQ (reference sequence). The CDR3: CASSFPDRSGGAQYF. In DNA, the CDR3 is TGTGCCAGCAGCTTCCCGGACAGGTCCGGGGGGGCCCAGTACTTC.

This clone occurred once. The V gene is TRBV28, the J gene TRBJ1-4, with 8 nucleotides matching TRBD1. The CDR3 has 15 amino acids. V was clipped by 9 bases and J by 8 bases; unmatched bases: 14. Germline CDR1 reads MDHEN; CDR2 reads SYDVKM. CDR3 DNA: TGTGCCAGTACGGACAGGGAGGGAGTAGGGGAAAAACTGTTTTTT. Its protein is CASTDREGVGEKLFF.

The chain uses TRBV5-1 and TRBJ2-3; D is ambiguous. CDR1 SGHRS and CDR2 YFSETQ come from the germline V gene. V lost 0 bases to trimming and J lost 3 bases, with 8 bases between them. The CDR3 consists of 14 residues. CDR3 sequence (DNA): TGCGCCAGCAGCTTGGTTCCTGAGACAGATACGCAGTATTTT. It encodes CASSLVPETDTQYF. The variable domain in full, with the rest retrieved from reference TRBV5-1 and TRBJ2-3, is KAGVTQTPRYLIKTRGQQVTLSCSPISGHRSVSWYQQTPGQGLQFLFEYFSETQRNKGNFPGRFSGRQFSNSRSEMNVSTLELGDSALYLCASSLVPETDTQYFGPGTRLTVL.

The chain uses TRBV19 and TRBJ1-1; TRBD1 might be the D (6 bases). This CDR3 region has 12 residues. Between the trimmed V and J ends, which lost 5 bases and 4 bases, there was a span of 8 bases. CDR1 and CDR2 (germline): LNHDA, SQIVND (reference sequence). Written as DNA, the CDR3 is TGTGCCAGTAGTTTCAGGGGCACTGAAGCTTTCTTT. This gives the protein CASSFRGTEAFF.

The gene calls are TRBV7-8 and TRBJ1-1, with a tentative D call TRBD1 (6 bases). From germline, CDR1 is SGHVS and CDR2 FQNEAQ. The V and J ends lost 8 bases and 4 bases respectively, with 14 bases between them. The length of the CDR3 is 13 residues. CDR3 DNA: TGTGCCAGCGGGAAGGGGGGGTTCACTGAAGCTTTCTTT. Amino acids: CASGKGGFTEAFF.

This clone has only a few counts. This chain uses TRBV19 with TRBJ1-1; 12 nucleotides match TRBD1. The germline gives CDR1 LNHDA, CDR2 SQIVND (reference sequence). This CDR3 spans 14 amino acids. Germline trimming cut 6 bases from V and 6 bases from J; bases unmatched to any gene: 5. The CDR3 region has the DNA TGTGCCAGTAGAGAGGGACAGGGGGCCCCTGAAGCTTTCTTT. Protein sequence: CASREGQGAPEAFF.

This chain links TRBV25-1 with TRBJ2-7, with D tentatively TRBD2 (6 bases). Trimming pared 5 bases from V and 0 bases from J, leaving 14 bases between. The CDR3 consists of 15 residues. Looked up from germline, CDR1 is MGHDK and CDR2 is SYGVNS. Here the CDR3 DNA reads TGTGCCAGCAGTTTGGGCGGGGTGAGCTCCTACGAGCAGTACTTC. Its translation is CASSLGGVSSYEQYF.

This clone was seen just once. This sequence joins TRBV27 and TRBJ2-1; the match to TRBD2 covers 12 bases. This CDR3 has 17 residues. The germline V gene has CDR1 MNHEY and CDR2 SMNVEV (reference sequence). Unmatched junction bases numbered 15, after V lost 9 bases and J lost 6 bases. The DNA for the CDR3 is TGTGCCAGTGGGGGATCCAGGACTAGCGGGATCCTCAATGAGCAGTTCTTC. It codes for CASGGSRTSGILNEQFF.

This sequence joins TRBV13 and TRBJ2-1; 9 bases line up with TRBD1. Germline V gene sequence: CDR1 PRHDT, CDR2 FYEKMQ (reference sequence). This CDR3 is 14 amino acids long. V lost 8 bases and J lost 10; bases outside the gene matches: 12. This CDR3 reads CASAAGQGAQEQFF. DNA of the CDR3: TGTGCCAGCGCGGCGGGACAGGGTGCCCAGGAGCAGTTCTTC.

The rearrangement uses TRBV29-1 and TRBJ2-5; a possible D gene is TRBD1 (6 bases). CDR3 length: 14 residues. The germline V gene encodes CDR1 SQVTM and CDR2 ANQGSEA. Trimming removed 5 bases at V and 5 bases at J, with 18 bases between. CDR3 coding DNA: TGCAGCGTTCACTTACAGGGACCGGGGGAGACCCAGTACTTC. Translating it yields CSVHLQGPGETQYF. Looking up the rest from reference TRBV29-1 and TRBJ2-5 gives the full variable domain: SAVISQKPSRDICQRGTSLTIQCQVDSQVTMMFWYRQQPGQSLTLIATANQGSEATYESGFVIDKFPISRPNLTFSTLTVSNMSPEDSSIYLCSVHLQGPGETQYFGPGTRLLVL.

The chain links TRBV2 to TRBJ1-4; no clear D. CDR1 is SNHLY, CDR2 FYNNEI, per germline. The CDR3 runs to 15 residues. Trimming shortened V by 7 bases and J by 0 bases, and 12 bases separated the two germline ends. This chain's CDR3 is CASTLEAATNEKLFF. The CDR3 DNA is TGTGCCAGCACCTTAGAAGCTGCAACTAATGAAAAACTGTTTTTT.

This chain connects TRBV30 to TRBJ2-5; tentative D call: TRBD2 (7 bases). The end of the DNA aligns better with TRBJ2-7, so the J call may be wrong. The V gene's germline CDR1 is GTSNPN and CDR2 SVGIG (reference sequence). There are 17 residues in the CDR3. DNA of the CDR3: TGTGCCTGGAGTGTAACCGGGGGGCTCTTATCGGTGTACGAGCAGTACTTC. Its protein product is CAWSVTGGLLSVYEQYF.

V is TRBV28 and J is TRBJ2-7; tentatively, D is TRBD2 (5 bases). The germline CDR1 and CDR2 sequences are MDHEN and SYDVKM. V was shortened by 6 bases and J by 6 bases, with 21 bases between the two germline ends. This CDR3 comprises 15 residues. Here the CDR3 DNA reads TGTGCCAGCAGCCAAACCAGACTATATCAACTCGAGCAGTACTTC. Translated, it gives CASSQTRLYQLEQYF.

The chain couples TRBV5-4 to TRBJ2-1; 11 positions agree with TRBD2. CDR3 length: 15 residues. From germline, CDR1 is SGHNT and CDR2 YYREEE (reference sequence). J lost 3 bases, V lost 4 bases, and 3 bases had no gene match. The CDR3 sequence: CASSPTSGSYNEQFF. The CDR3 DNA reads TGTGCCAGCAGCCCTACTAGCGGGAGCTACAATGAGCAGTTCTTC.

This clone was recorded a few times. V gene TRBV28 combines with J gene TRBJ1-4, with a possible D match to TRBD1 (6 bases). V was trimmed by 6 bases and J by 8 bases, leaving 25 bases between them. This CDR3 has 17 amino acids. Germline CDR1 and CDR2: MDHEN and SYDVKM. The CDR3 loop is CASSSWRSRGVREKLFF. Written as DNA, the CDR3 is TGTGCCAGCAGCAGTTGGAGATCCAGGGGAGTCCGGGAAAAACTGTTTTTT.

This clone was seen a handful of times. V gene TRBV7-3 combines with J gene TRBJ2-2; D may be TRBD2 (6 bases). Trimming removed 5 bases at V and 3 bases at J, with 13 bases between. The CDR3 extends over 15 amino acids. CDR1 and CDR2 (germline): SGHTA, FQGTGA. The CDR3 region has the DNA TGTGCCAGCAGCCAAACAGGAGGGGACACCGGGGAGCTGTTTTTT. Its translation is CASSQTGGDTGELFF.

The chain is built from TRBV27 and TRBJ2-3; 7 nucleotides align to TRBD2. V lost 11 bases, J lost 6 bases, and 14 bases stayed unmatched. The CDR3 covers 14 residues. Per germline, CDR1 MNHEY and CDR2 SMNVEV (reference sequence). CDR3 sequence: CARSGTIPRDTQYF. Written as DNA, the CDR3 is TGTGCCCGGAGCGGGACCATTCCAAGGGATACGCAGTATTTT.